A single sample gave rise to the 11 T cell receptor beta chains below, sequenced in a study of shared clonotypes between healthy human individuals. Libraries were prepared by immunoSEQ multiplex PCR; TCRdb keeps only in-frame clonotypes and omits some of them. The sample holds 2 million to 2.5 million clones, just under 95% seen once. The sample taken for sequencing was naive CD4+ T cells from PBMCs. The subset was: CD45RA+ positively selected. The receptors shown here come from a man aged 18 to 35 in good health. Some clones in this sample may be carry-over from other donors' samples.

This sequence joins TRBV5-4 and TRBJ1-3, with D unclear. CDR1 SGHNT and CDR2 YYREEE come from the germline V gene (reference sequence). Trimming removed 5 bases from V and 0 bases from J, with 9 bases in between. The CDR3 extends over 14 amino acids. CDR3 region: CASSRTNSGNTIYF. In DNA form, the CDR3 reads TGTGCCAGCAGTCGGACCAACTCTGGAAACACCATATATTTT.

As regards this clone: Other DNA sequences in this sample translate to the same CDR3. The chain couples TRBV5-1 to TRBJ1-2; D possibly corresponds to TRBD1 (5 bases). Trimming cost V 3 bases and J 1 base, with 10 bases left between them. Germline V gene lookup returns CDR1 SGHRS and CDR2 YFSETQ. The CDR3 consists of 14 residues. The CDR3 is CASSSQGGNYGYTF. For the CDR3, the DNA is TGCGCCAGCAGCTCCCAGGGCGGTAACTATGGCTACACCTTC.

The chain uses TRBV11-2 and TRBJ1-5; D gene ambiguous. Germline CDR1 is SGHAT and CDR2 is FQNNGV. Deletions cut 5 bases from V and 4 bases from J, with 9 bases between. The length of the CDR3 is 13 residues. This chain's CDR3 is CASSTHLNQPQHF. The CDR3 DNA reads as TGTGCCAGCAGCACCCACTTGAATCAGCCCCAGCATTTT.

This clone was seen once. The chain employs TRBV4-1 and TRBJ2-5; D might be TRBD1 (6 bases). CDR1 and CDR2 (germline): MGHRA, YSYEKL. The CDR3 runs 14 residues. V lost 2 bases and J 5 bases, leaving 12 bases between the germline ends. In nucleotides, the CDR3 is TGCGCCAGCAGCCAAAGGGACACAAGGGAGACCCAGTACTTC. Translation: CASSQRDTRETQYF.

The rearrangement joins TRBV2 to TRBJ2-5, with D perhaps being TRBD1 or TRBD2 (5 bases each). The V gene's germline CDR1 is SNHLY and CDR2 FYNNEI. The CDR3 totals 15 residues. V lost 3 bases and J 3 bases, leaving 14 bases between the germline ends. The CDR3 region has the DNA TGTGCCAGCAGTGATAGGGCAGGGAGAGAAGAGACCCAGTACTTC. Translated: CASSDRAGREETQYF.

The gene calls are TRBV15 and TRBJ2-2; D gene uncertain. There are 14 residues in the CDR3. V gave up 3 bases and J gave up 3 bases, with 8 bases separating them. Germline V CDR1 and CDR2: LNHNV, YYDKDF (reference sequence). CDR3: CATSRDGYTGELFF. The DNA for the CDR3 is TGTGCCACCAGCAGGGATGGCTACACCGGGGAGCTGTTTTTT.

V and J are TRBV5-1 and TRBJ2-1, with D possibly called TRBD1 or TRBD2 (5 bases each). The CDR3 has 16 amino acids. Germline-derived CDR1 and CDR2 are SGHRS and YFSETQ. Trimming removed 4 bases at V and 4 bases at J, with 18 bases between. CDR3 bases: TGCGCCAGCAGCGATCCCGGGACCATCCCTTACAATGAGCAGTTCTTC. Translation gives CASSDPGTIPYNEQFF.

This clone was recorded only once. The rearrangement links TRBV7-9 to TRBJ1-2; maybe TRBD1 (5 bases). The V and J ends lost 5 bases and 0 bases respectively, with 13 bases between them. From germline, CDR1 is SEHNR and CDR2 FQNEAQ (reference sequence). The CDR3 contains 15 residues. CDR3 loop: CASSPGGDSNYGYTF. CDR3 sequence (DNA): TGTGCCAGCAGCCCCGGGGGGGATTCTAACTATGGCTACACCTTC.

This chain joins TRBV7-9 and TRBJ2-5, with D hard to call. The last part of the DNA fits TRBJ2-7 better; the J call may be wrong. The CDR3 runs to 12 residues. The germline V gene encodes CDR1 SEHNR and CDR2 FQNEAQ (reference sequence). The CDR3 DNA is TGTGCCAGCAGCCTAACCACCTACGAGCAGTACTTC. It translates to CASSLTTYEQYF.

The gene calls are TRBV6-5 and TRBJ2-3, with unresolved D. There are 15 residues in the CDR3. The V gene's germline CDR1 is MNHEY and CDR2 SVGAGI. Trimming stripped 7 bases from V and 3 bases from J, with 17 bases between. CDR3 nucleotides: TGTGCCAGCACTCATCGTGGGCGGTCAACAGATACGCAGTATTTT. This codes for CASTHRGRSTDTQYF.

Only one count was recorded for this clone. The gene calls are TRBV7-2 and TRBJ2-7, with 7 nucleotides matching TRBD1. CDR1 SGHTA and CDR2 FQGNSA come from the germline V gene. The CDR3 loop spans 15 amino acids. V was pared by 1 base and J by 4 bases, with 7 bases of the junction left unmatched. The CDR3 DNA sequence: TGTGCCAGCAGCTTAGTGGGGGACAGCGTTTACGAGCAGTACTTC. It encodes CASSLVGDSVYEQYF.